The rows below give T cell receptor beta chains drawn from one sample of a study of cytomegalovirus exposure and HLA in healthy donors. Data came from immunoSEQ multiplex PCR; TCRdb stores just in-frame clones and leaves some out. The sample totals about 120,000 clones. Sequencing was performed on PBMCs. Receptor source: a man between 18 and 29 years old in good health and CMV-seronegative. CDR3s include the opening cysteine and the closing phenylalanine or tryptophan. The order of the fields is J gene, V gene, D gene, CDR3 DNA, CDR3 protein. A D gene is named only where the DNA matches it firmly.

J gene: TRBJ2-2
V gene: TRBV7-9
D gene: TRBD1
CDR3 DNA: TGTGCCAGCAGCTTATTCCCGGGACAGGGGGCCACCGGGGAGCTGTTTTTT
CDR3 protein: CASSLFPGQGATGELFF

J gene: TRBJ2-3
V gene: TRBV19
D gene: .
CDR3 DNA: TGTGCCAGTAGTCAGGGTTGGACAGATACGCAGTATTTT
CDR3 protein: CASSQGWTDTQYF

J gene: TRBJ1-2
V gene: TRBV7-2
D gene: .
CDR3 DNA: TGTGCCAGCAGCTTCCCCGGGAAAAACTATGGCTACACCTTC
CDR3 protein: CASSFPGKNYGYTF

J gene: TRBJ2-2
V gene: TRBV30
D gene: .
CDR3 DNA: TGTGCCTGGAGTGGGGCGGGCTCCACCGGGGAGCTGTTTTTT
CDR3 protein: CAWSGAGSTGELFF

J gene: TRBJ1-6
V gene: TRBV6-1
D gene: .
CDR3 DNA: TGTGCCAGCAGTGACGAGGCGTTAGGCGCCTATAATTCACCCCTCCACTTT
CDR3 protein: CASSDEALGAYNSPLHF

J gene: TRBJ2-7
V gene: TRBV27
D gene: TRBD1
CDR3 DNA: TGTGCCAGCAGTGTATACAGGGGCACCTACGAGCAGTACTTC
CDR3 protein: CASSVYRGTYEQYF

J gene: TRBJ2-1
V gene: TRBV2
D gene: .
CDR3 DNA: TGTGCCAGCAGTGAGGAACAGGGACATGAGCAGTTCTTC
CDR3 protein: CASSEEQGHEQFF

J gene: TRBJ1-4
V gene: TRBV6-5
D gene: .
CDR3 DNA: TGTGCCAGCAGTTACTCTCTACCAGGCAATGAAAAACTGTTTTTT
CDR3 protein: CASSYSLPGNEKLFF

J gene: TRBJ1-1
V gene: TRBV19
D gene: .
CDR3 DNA: TGTGCCAGTGCGGGACGAATAAACACTGAAGCTTTCTTT
CDR3 protein: CASAGRINTEAFF

J gene: TRBJ2-1
V gene: TRBV5-1
D gene: TRBD1
CDR3 DNA: TGCGCCAGCAGCTTGGGGGGGACAGGGGAGGAGTTCTTC
CDR3 protein: CASSLGGTGEEFF

J gene: TRBJ1-5
V gene: TRBV5-1
D gene: .
CDR3 DNA: TGCGCCAGCAGGCAGGGCACTCTTAGCAATCAGCCCCAGCATTTT
CDR3 protein: CASRQGTLSNQPQHF

J gene: TRBJ2-7
V gene: TRBV5-1
D gene: .
CDR3 DNA: TGCGCCAGCAGCTTGGTGTTGGACAGCTCCTACGAGCAGTACTTC
CDR3 protein: CASSLVLDSSYEQYF

J gene: TRBJ2-1
V gene: TRBV2
D gene: TRBD1
CDR3 DNA: TGTGCCAGCAGGTTCGACAGGGGGCGGATCAATGAGCAGTTCTTC
CDR3 protein: CASRFDRGRINEQFF

J gene: TRBJ2-2
V gene: TRBV10-1
D gene: .
CDR3 DNA: TGCGCCAGCAGTCTAGGGAACACCGGGGAGCTGTTTTTT
CDR3 protein: CASSLGNTGELFF

J gene: TRBJ2-7
V gene: TRBV6-1
D gene: TRBD1
CDR3 DNA: TGTGCCAGCAGGACAGGGGGCAGTGAGCAGTACTTC
CDR3 protein: CASRTGGSEQYF

J gene: TRBJ2-7
V gene: TRBV7-9
D gene: .
CDR3 DNA: TGTGCCAGCAGCTTTAGCAGCGACGAGCAGTACTTC
CDR3 protein: CASSFSSDEQYF

J gene: TRBJ2-3
V gene: TRBV5-1
D gene: TRBD2
CDR3 DNA: TGCGCCAGCAGCCCCCCGGGACTAGTGGGCGATACGCAGTATTTT
CDR3 protein: CASSPPGLVGDTQYF

J gene: TRBJ1-1
V gene: TRBV7-9
D gene: .
CDR3 DNA: TGTGCCAGCAGCTTGACTACCGGGCTCAGGGGCACTGAAGCTTTCTTT
CDR3 protein: CASSLTTGLRGTEAFF

J gene: TRBJ2-7
V gene: TRBV19
D gene: TRBD1
CDR3 DNA: TGTGCCACTGGGACAGGGGCGTACGAGCAGTACTTC
CDR3 protein: CATGTGAYEQYF

J gene: TRBJ2-1
V gene: TRBV6-1
D gene: TRBD2
CDR3 DNA: TGTGCCAGCAGTGATTCGGGGCTAGCGGGGGGGCATGAGCAGTTCTTC
CDR3 protein: CASSDSGLAGGHEQFF

J gene: TRBJ2-4
V gene: TRBV7-8
D gene: .
CDR3 DNA: TGTGCCAGCAGCTTGGGGGGACCCTACCCCTCAGCCAAAAACATTCAGTACTTC
CDR3 protein: CASSLGGPYPSAKNIQYF

J gene: TRBJ2-1
V gene: TRBV19
D gene: .
CDR3 DNA: TGTGCCAGTAGTATAGGGGGGGGCCACAATGAGCAGTTCTTC
CDR3 protein: CASSIGGGHNEQFF

J gene: TRBJ2-7
V gene: TRBV19
D gene: .
CDR3 DNA: TGTGCCAGTAGTTTCGGCGGGATTTACGAGCAGTACTTC
CDR3 protein: CASSFGGIYEQYF

J gene: TRBJ1-3
V gene: TRBV27
D gene: .
CDR3 DNA: TGTGCCAGCAGTCCGGGGACTCCGGCCTCTGGAAACACCATATATTTT
CDR3 protein: CASSPGTPASGNTIYF

J gene: TRBJ1-4
V gene: TRBV2
D gene: .
CDR3 DNA: TGTGCCAGCAGTGAGGGACAAGGGAATGAAAAACTGTTTTTT
CDR3 protein: CASSEGQGNEKLFF

J gene: TRBJ1-5
V gene: TRBV5-1
D gene: TRBD1
CDR3 DNA: TGCGCCAGCAGCCAGACAGGGGGCTTAAGTCAGCCCCAGCATTTT
CDR3 protein: CASSQTGGLSQPQHF

J gene: TRBJ2-7
V gene: TRBV5-8
D gene: TRBD1
CDR3 DNA: TGTGCCAGCAGCTTGGGAGCCCGACTGACAGGGGCCTACGAGCAGTACTTC
CDR3 protein: CASSLGARLTGAYEQYF

J gene: TRBJ2-2
V gene: TRBV6-4
D gene: TRBD1
CDR3 DNA: TGTGCCAGCAGTGTCGGACAGGGGGACACCGGGGAGCTGTTTTTT
CDR3 protein: CASSVGQGDTGELFF

J gene: TRBJ2-5
V gene: TRBV6-5
D gene: TRBD2
CDR3 DNA: TGTGCCAGCAGTTATCCTAGCGGAGGTTCCGGGACCCAGTACTTC
CDR3 protein: CASSYPSGGSGTQYF

J gene: TRBJ2-5
V gene: TRBV5-4
D gene: TRBD2
CDR3 DNA: TGTGCCAGCAGCCCCAAGTTACTAGCGTATGAAGACACCCAGTACTTC
CDR3 protein: CASSPKLLAYEDTQYF

J gene: TRBJ1-1
V gene: TRBV11-2
D gene: .
CDR3 DNA: TGTGCCAGCAGCCAGGACAGAAACACTGAAGCTTTCTTT
CDR3 protein: CASSQDRNTEAFF

J gene: TRBJ2-7
V gene: TRBV11-2
D gene: TRBD2
CDR3 DNA: TGTGCCAGCAGCTACGGACTAGCGGGAGACCACGACTTC
CDR3 protein: CASSYGLAGDHDF

J gene: TRBJ2-7
V gene: TRBV6-5
D gene: .
CDR3 DNA: TGTGCCAGCAGTTACTCGGGGAGAGACGAGCAGTACTTC
CDR3 protein: CASSYSGRDEQYF

J gene: TRBJ2-1
V gene: TRBV7-8
D gene: .
CDR3 DNA: TGTGCCAGCAGTAGGAGAAATGATATCTCGTTCTTC
CDR3 protein: CASSRRNDISFF

J gene: TRBJ2-7
V gene: TRBV6-5
D gene: .
CDR3 DNA: TGTGCCAGCAGTTACAGCACACGGGACACCTTCTACGAGCAGTACTTC
CDR3 protein: CASSYSTRDTFYEQYF

J gene: TRBJ2-1
V gene: TRBV19
D gene: TRBD2
CDR3 DNA: TGTGCCAGTTCGCGGGGGAAAAACTACAATGAGCAGTTCTTC
CDR3 protein: CASSRGKNYNEQFF

J gene: TRBJ2-7
V gene: TRBV5-1
D gene: TRBD1
CDR3 DNA: TGCGCCAGCAGCCTGGACAGGGTTAAGTACTTC
CDR3 protein: CASSLDRVKYF

J gene: TRBJ1-2
V gene: TRBV7-9
D gene: .
CDR3 DNA: TGTGCCAGCAGCTTAGTCGGGGGTGCATCTCAGCGCTACACCTTC
CDR3 protein: CASSLVGGASQRYTF

J gene: TRBJ2-3
V gene: TRBV5-4
D gene: .
CDR3 DNA: TGTGCCAGCAGCTTAGGGGGCACAGATACGCAGTATTTT
CDR3 protein: CASSLGGTDTQYF

J gene: TRBJ1-3
V gene: TRBV11-2
D gene: .
CDR3 DNA: TGTGCCAGCAGCTTAGATCAGGGACTGAGGTCGAGATCTGGAAACACCATATATTTT
CDR3 protein: CASSLDQGLRSRSGNTIYF

J gene: TRBJ2-2
V gene: TRBV2
D gene: .
CDR3 DNA: TGTGCCAGCAACAAGGACACGATCGGGGAGCTGTTTTTT
CDR3 protein: CASNKDTIGELFF

J gene: TRBJ1-4
V gene: TRBV4-2
D gene: TRBD1
CDR3 DNA: TGTGCCAGCAGGCGGCAGGGGGTAGGAACTAATGAAAAACTGTTTTTT
CDR3 protein: CASRRQGVGTNEKLFF

J gene: TRBJ2-6
V gene: TRBV5-6
D gene: TRBD1
CDR3 DNA: TGTGCCAGCAGCTTAACCCGGGACAGTCAAGGTTCTGGGGCCAACGTCCTGACTTTC
CDR3 protein: CASSLTRDSQGSGANVLTF

J gene: TRBJ2-7
V gene: TRBV7-6
D gene: .
CDR3 DNA: TGTGCCAGCAGCCCCCCCCTACGAGGGGGCTACGAGCAGTACTTC
CDR3 protein: CASSPPLRGGYEQYF

J gene: TRBJ1-3
V gene: TRBV5-3
D gene: TRBD1
CDR3 DNA: TGTGCCAGAAGCTCGGACAGGGAGGTAGCTGGAAACACCATATATTTT
CDR3 protein: CARSSDREVAGNTIYF

J gene: TRBJ2-7
V gene: TRBV2
D gene: .
CDR3 DNA: TGTGCCAGCAACAATTCCACAGGCCCCCGGCACGAGCAGTACTTC
CDR3 protein: CASNNSTGPRHEQYF

J gene: TRBJ2-7
V gene: TRBV19
D gene: .
CDR3 DNA: TGTGCCAGTAACCCGACGGGGAGCTCCTACGAGCAGTACTTC
CDR3 protein: CASNPTGSSYEQYF

J gene: TRBJ2-7
V gene: TRBV30
D gene: TRBD1
CDR3 DNA: TGTGCCTGGAGTATCAATTTAGGGACAGGGGATTCCTACGAGCAGTACTTC
CDR3 protein: CAWSINLGTGDSYEQYF

J gene: TRBJ1-3
V gene: TRBV27
D gene: .
CDR3 DNA: TGTGCCAGCAGTCAGGACTCTGGAAACACCATATATTTT
CDR3 protein: CASSQDSGNTIYF

J gene: TRBJ1-5
V gene: TRBV7-8
D gene: .
CDR3 DNA: TGTGCCAGCAGTGGCCAAGATAATCAGCCCCAGCATTTT
CDR3 protein: CASSGQDNQPQHF

J gene: TRBJ2-7
V gene: TRBV5-4
D gene: TRBD2
CDR3 DNA: TGTGCCAGCAGCTCTTTCTACTTAGCGGGAGAGGTCGAGCAGTACTTC
CDR3 protein: CASSSFYLAGEVEQYF

J gene: TRBJ1-1
V gene: TRBV18
D gene: .
CDR3 DNA: TGTGCCAGCTCACCACCTCATAACACTGAAGCTTTCTTT
CDR3 protein: CASSPPHNTEAFF

J gene: TRBJ1-1
V gene: TRBV15
D gene: TRBD1
CDR3 DNA: TGTGCCACCAGCAGAGAGGGGACAGCGGACACTGAAGCTTTCTTT
CDR3 protein: CATSREGTADTEAFF